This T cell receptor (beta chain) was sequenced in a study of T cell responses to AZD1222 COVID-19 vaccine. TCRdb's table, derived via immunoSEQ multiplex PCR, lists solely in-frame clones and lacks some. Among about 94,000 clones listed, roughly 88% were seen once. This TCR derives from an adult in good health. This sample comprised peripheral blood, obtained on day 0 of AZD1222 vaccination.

The CDR3 coding sequence is TGTGCCAGCAGCCAATACTTGGACAGGGATACAGATACGCAGTATTTT. Encoded protein: CASSQYLDRDTDTQYF. The rearrangement uses TRBV5-4 and TRBJ2-3, with 8 bases that match TRBD1. The ends lost 4 bases at V and 3 bases at J; junction bases unmatched: 10. From germline, CDR1 is SGHNT and CDR2 YYREEE (reference sequence). The CDR3 runs 16 residues.